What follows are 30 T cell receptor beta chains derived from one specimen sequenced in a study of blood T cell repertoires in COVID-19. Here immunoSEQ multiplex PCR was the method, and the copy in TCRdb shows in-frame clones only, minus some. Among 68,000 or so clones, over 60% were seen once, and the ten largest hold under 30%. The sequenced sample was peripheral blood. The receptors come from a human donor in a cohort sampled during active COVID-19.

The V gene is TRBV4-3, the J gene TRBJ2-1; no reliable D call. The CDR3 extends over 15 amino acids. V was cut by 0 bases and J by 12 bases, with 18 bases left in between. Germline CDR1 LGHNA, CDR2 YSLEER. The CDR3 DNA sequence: TGCGCCAGCAGCCAAGATCATTGGGCACCCGACGGGCAGTTCTTC. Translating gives CASSQDHWAPDGQFF.

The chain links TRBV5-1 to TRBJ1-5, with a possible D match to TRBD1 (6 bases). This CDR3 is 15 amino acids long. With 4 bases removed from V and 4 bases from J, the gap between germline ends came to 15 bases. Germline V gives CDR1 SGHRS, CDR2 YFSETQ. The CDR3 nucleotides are TGCGCCAGCAGCGCCGGGGCAGGGGAGAATCAGCCCCAGCATTTT. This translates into CASSAGAGENQPQHF.

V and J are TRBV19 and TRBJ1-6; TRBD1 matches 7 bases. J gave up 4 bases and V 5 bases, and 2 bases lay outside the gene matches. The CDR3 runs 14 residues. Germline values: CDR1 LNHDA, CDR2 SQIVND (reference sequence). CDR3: CASSPGQYNSPLHF. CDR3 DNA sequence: TGTGCCAGTAGTCCGGGACAGTATAATTCACCCCTCCACTTT. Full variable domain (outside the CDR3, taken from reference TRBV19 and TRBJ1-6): DGGITQSPKYLFRKEGQNVTLSCEQNLNHDAMYWYRQDPGQGLRLIYYSQIVNDFQKGDIAEGYSVSREKKESFPLTVTSAQKNPTAFYLCASSPGQYNSPLHFGNGTRLTVT.

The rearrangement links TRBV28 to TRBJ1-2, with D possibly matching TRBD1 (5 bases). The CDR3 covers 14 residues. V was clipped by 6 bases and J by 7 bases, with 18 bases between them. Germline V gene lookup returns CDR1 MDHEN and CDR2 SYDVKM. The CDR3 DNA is TGTGCCAGCAGCGGCGGCCAGGGCGGTCCTGGCTACACCTTC. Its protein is CASSGGQGGPGYTF.

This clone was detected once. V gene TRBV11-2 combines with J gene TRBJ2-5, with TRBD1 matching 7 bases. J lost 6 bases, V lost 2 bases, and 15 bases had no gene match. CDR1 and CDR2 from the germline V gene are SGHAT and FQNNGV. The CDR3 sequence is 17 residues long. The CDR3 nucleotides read TGTGCCAGCAGCTTAAAGGCAGGGGGAGTTTTAGGAAAGACCCAGTACTTC. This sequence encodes CASSLKAGGVLGKTQYF.

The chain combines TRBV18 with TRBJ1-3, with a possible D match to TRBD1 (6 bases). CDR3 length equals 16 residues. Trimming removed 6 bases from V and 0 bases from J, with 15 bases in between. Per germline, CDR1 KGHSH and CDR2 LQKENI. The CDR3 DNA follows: TGTGCCAGCTCCCCGGACAGATCTGCCTCTGGAAACACCATATATTTT. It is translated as CASSPDRSASGNTIYF.

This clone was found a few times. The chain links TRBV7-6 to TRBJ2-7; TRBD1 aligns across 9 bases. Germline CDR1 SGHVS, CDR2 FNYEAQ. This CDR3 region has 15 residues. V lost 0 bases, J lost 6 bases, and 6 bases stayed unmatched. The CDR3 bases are TGTGCCAGCAGCTTAGCGCCGGGACAGGGAGGCGAGCAGTACTTC. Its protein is CASSLAPGQGGEQYF.

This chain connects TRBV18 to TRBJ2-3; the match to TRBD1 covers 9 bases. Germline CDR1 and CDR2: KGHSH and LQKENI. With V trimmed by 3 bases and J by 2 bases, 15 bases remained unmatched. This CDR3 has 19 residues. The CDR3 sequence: CASSPGQGWDSPITDTQYF. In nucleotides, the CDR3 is TGTGCCAGCTCACCGGGACAGGGCTGGGATTCCCCCATCACAGATACGCAGTATTTT.

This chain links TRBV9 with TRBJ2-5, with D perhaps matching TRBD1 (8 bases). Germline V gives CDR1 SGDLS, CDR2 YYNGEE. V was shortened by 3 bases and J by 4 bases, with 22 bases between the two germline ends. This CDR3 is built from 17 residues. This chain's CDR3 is CASSAPRGGTGGETQYF. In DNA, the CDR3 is TGTGCCAGCAGCGCCCCCCGGGGAGGGACAGGAGGAGAGACCCAGTACTTC.

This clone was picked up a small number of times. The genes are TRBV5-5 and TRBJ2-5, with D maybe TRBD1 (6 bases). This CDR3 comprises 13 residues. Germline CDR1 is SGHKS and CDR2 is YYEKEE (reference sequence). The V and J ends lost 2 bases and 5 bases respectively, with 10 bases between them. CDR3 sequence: CASSLGQRETQYF. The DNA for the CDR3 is TGTGCCAGCAGCTTAGGACAGAGGGAGACCCAGTACTTC.

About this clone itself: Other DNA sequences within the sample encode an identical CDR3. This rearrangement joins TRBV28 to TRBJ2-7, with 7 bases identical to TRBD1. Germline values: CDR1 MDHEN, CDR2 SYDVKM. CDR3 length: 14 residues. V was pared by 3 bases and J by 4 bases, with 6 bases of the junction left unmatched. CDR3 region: CASSLVRGQYEQYF. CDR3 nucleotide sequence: TGTGCCAGCAGTTTGGTGAGGGGGCAATACGAGCAGTACTTC.

The CDR3: CASSQDMGLDRYF. The CDR3, as DNA: TGCGCCAGCAGCCAAGATATGGGACTAGATCGTTACTTC. V is TRBV4-3 and J is TRBJ2-4; TRBD2 aligns across 8 bases. This CDR3 has 13 amino acids. The germline V gene has CDR1 LGHNA and CDR2 YSLEER. The junction had 8 bases not matched to a gene; V was cut back by 0 bases and J by 16 bases.

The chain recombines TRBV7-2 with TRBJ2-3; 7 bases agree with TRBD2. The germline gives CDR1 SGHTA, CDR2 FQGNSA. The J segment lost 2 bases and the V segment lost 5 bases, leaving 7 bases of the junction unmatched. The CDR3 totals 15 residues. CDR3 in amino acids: CASSPRAGLTDTQYF. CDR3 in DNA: TGTGCCAGCAGCCCACGAGCGGGGCTCACAGATACGCAGTATTTT.

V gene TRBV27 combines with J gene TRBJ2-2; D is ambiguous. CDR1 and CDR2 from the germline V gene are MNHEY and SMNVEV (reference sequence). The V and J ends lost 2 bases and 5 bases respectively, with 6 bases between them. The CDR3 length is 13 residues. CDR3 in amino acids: CASSLRVTGELFF. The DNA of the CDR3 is TGTGCCAGCAGTTTAAGAGTAACCGGGGAGCTGTTTTTT.

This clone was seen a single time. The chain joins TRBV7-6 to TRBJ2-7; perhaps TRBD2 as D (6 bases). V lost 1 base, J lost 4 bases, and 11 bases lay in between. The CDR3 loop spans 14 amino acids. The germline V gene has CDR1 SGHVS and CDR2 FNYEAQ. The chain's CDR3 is CASSLGGVGYEQYF. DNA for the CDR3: TGTGCCAGCAGCTTAGGGGGGGTTGGGTACGAGCAGTACTTC.

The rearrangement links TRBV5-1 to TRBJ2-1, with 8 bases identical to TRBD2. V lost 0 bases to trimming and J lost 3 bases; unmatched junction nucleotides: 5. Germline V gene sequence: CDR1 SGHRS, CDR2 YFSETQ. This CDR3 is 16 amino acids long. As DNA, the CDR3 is TGCGCCAGCAGCTTGGGTAGCGGGACGCGCTACAATGAGCAGTTCTTC. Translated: CASSLGSGTRYNEQFF.

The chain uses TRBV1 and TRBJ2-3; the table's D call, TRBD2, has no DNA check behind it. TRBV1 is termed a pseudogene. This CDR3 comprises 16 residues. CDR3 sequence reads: CTSSQTSGASTDTQYF. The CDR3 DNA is TGCACCAGCAGCCAAACTAGCGGGGCTAGCACAGATACGCAGTATTTT.

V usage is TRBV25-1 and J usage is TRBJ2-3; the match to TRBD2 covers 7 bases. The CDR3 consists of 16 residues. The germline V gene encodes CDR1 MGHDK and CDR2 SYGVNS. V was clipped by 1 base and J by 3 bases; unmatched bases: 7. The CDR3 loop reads CASSEWVGGSTDTQYF. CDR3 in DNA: TGTGCCAGCAGTGAATGGGTGGGGGGGAGTACAGATACGCAGTATTTT.

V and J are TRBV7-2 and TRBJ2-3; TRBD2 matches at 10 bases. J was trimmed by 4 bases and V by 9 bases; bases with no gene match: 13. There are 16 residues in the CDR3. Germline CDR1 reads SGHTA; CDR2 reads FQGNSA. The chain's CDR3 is CASPGPLAGRADTQYF. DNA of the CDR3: TGTGCCAGTCCCGGCCCACTAGCGGGAAGAGCAGATACGCAGTATTTT.

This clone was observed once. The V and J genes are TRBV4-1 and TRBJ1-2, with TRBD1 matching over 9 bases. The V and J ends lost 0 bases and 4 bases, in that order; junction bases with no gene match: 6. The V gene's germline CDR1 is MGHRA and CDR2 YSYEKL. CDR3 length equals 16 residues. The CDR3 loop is CASSQDEDRGPYGYTF. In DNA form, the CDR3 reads TGCGCCAGCAGCCAAGATGAGGACAGGGGACCCTATGGCTACACCTTC.

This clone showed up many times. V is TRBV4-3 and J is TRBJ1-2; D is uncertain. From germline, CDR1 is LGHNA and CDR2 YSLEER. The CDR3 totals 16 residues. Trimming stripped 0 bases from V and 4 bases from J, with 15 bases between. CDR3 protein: CASSQDRAGGSYGYTF. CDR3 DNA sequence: TGCGCCAGCAGCCAAGATAGAGCGGGTGGGAGCTATGGCTACACCTTC.

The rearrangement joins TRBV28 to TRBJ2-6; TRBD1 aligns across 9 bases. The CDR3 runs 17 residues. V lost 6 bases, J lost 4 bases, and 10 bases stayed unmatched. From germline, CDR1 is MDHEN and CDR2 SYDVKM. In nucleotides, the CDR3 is TGTGCCAGCAGACCCACGGACAGGGGAAGGGGGGCCAACGTCCTGACTTTC. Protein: CASRPTDRGRGANVLTF.

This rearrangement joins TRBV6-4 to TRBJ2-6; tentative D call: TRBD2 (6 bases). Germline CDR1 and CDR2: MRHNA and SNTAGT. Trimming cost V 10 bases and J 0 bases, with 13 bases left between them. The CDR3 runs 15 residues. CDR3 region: CANQEGNSGANVLTF. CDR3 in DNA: TGTGCCAATCAGGAGGGAAACTCTGGGGCCAACGTCCTGACTTTC.

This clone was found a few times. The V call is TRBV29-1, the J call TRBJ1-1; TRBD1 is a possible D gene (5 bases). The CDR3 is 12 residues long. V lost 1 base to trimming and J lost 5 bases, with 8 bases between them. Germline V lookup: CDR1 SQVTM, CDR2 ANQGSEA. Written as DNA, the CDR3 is TGCAGCGTTGAAGTGGGGGGGACTGAAGCTTTCTTT. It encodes CSVEVGGTEAFF. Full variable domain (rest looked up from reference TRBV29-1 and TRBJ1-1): SAVISQKPSRDICQRGTSLTIQCQVDSQVTMMFWYRQQPGQSLTLIATANQGSEATYESGFVIDKFPISRPNLTFSTLTVSNMSPEDSSIYLCSVEVGGTEAFFGQGTRLTVV.

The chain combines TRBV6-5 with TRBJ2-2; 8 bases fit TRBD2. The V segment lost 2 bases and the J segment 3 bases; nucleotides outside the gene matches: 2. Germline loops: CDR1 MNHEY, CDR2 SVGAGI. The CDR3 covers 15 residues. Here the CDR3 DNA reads TGTGCCAGCAGTTACGCGGGGGGTTACACCGGGGAGCTGTTTTTT. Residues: CASSYAGGYTGELFF.

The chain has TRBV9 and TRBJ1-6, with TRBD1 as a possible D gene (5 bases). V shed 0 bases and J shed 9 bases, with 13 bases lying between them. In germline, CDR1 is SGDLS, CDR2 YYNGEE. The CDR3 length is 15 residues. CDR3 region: CASSVGQGSGSPLHF. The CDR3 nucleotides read TGTGCCAGCAGCGTAGGCCAGGGCAGTGGTTCACCCCTCCACTTT.

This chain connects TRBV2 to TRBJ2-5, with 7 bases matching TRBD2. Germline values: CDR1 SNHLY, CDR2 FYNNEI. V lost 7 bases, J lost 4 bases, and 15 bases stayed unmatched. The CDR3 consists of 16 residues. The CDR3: CASTKFEGGSGETQYF. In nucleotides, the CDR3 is TGTGCCAGCACAAAATTTGAGGGAGGGTCGGGAGAGACCCAGTACTTC.

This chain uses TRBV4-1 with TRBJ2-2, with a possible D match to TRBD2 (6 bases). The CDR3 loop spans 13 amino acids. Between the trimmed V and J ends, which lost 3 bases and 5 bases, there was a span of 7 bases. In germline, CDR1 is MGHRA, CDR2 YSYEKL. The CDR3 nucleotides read TGCGCCAGCAGCCAGGGACTTACCGGGGAGCTGTTTTTT. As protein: CASSQGLTGELFF.

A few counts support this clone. The CDR3 loop is CASSQDGGKGANTGELFF. The CDR3 bases are TGTGCCAGCAGCCAAGATGGGGGAAAGGGGGCGAACACCGGGGAGCTGTTTTTT. V usage is TRBV3-1 (or the pseudogene TRBV3-2) and J usage is TRBJ2-2; weak D call: TRBD1 (6 bases). Looked up from germline, CDR1 is LGHDT and CDR2 is YNNKEL (reference sequence). The CDR3 runs 18 residues. Trimming took off 0 bases at V and 0 bases at J, with 14 bases between the two ends.

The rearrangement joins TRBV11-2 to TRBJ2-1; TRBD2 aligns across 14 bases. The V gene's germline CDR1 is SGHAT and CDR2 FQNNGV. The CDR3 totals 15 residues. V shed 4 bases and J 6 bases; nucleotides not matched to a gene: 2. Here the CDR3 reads CASSSGLAGGNEQFF. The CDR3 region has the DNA TGTGCCAGCAGCTCCGGACTAGCGGGGGGCAATGAGCAGTTCTTC.